The 30 T cell receptor beta chains below were found in one sample sequenced in a study of metastatic and nonmetastatic thyroid tumors. TCRdb re-analyzed the PCR reads using MiXCR. Here the sample spans around 22,000 clones, about 22% being singletons. Among the patients, none had received any treatment before thyroid surgery. Sample: tumor tissue. The receptors stem from a female donor with papillary thyroid cancer or a benign thyroid nodule (not recorded which). Some clones in this sample may be carry-over from other donors' samples.

Sample share makes this clone medium-sized. The chain couples TRBV20-1 to TRBJ2-7; no firm D call. The germline gives CDR1 DFQATT, CDR2 SNEGSKA (reference sequence). V lost 5 bases to trimming and J lost 2 bases, with 19 bases between them. There are 15 residues in the CDR3. The DNA of the CDR3 is TGCAGTGCTCCGAAAGAGACCAGGCCCCCCTACGAGCAGTACTTC. Translating gives CSAPKETRPPYEQYF.

A note on this clone: Other DNA sequences in this sample translate to the same CDR3. V and J are TRBV4-1 and TRBJ1-5; D perhaps matches TRBD1 (5 bases). Per germline, CDR1 MGHRA and CDR2 YSYEKL. This CDR3 is built from 15 residues. V lost 1 base to trimming and J lost 1 base, with 8 bases between them. The CDR3 DNA is TGCGCCAGCAGCCAAGTTCCAGGGAGCAATCAGCCCCAGCATTTT. It is translated as CASSQVPGSNQPQHF.

This clone came up many times. The gene calls are TRBV6-1 and TRBJ2-7; 7 bases are a match to TRBD1. Losses at the gene ends were 6 bases for V and 2 bases for J; bases not matched to a gene: 7. Germline values: CDR1 MNHNS, CDR2 SASEGT. The CDR3 runs 14 residues. Written as DNA, the CDR3 is TGTGCCAGCAGAAGACAGGGCAAAGCCTACGAGCAGTACTTC. This gives the protein CASRRQGKAYEQYF.

Comment on this clone: Relative to the germline gene, one junction end is altered; a read error may explain this. Within the sample, other DNA sequences also encode this same CDR3. The gene calls are TRBV6-2 or TRBV6-3 and TRBJ2-7, with 10 nucleotides matching TRBD2. CDR1 is MNHEY and CDR2 is SVGEGT in the germline V gene. CDR3 length: 15 amino acids. CDR3 amino acids: CASSSSGGRSYEQYF. The CDR3, as DNA: TGTGCCAGCAGTTCTAGCGGGGGCCGATCCTATGAGCAGTACTTC.

This chain uses TRBV20-1 with TRBJ2-3; D may be TRBD1 (5 bases). The germline V gene encodes CDR1 DFQATT and CDR2 SNEGSKA (reference sequence). Trimming pared 3 bases from V and 7 bases from J, leaving 14 bases between. The CDR3 consists of 13 residues. The CDR3 region has the DNA TGCAGTGCTAGGGGGCTGGTACTCTATACGCAGTATTTT. Translation: CSARGLVLYTQYF.

CDR3 in DNA: TGCAGTGCTAGTTTCCGGGGGGCCTACGAGCAGTACTTC. It translates to CSASFRGAYEQYF. The V call is TRBV20-1, the J call TRBJ2-7; TRBD2 matches at 7 bases. Germline trimming cut 3 bases from V and 2 bases from J; bases unmatched to any gene: 4. The CDR3 loop spans 13 amino acids. Germline V lookup: CDR1 DFQATT, CDR2 SNEGSKA (reference sequence).

V and J are TRBV7-6 and TRBJ2-2; D may be TRBD2 (7 bases). The V gene's germline CDR1 is SGHVS and CDR2 FNYEAQ. The CDR3 totals 18 residues. Trimming left V 5 bases short and J 0 bases short, with 19 bases between. The CDR3, as DNA: TGTGCCAGCAGCGTTAGGCCCGGGGGGCTGGCGAACACCGGGGAGCTGTTTTTT. Amino acid sequence: CASSVRPGGLANTGELFF.

This clone was observed a few times. The genes are TRBV9 and TRBJ2-2, with D possibly being TRBD1 or TRBD2 (5 bases each). V lost 2 bases, J lost 5 bases, and 13 bases lay in between. Germline V gene lookup returns CDR1 SGDLS and CDR2 YYNGEE. This CDR3 contains 15 residues. The CDR3 protein is CASSVWQGETGELFF. As DNA, the CDR3 is TGTGCCAGCAGCGTTTGGCAGGGAGAGACCGGGGAGCTGTTTTTT.

With regard to this clone: One end of the junction is discordant with germline, which a read error may explain. At the DNA level, this CDR3 is encoded by other sequences in the same sample as well. V is TRBV6-2 or TRBV6-3 and J is TRBJ2-6, with 11 bases aligning to TRBD2. Germline CDR1 MNHEY, CDR2 SVGEGT. The CDR3 is 16 residues long. CDR3 DNA sequence: TGTGCCAGCAGTCTGACTAGCGGGACTGGGGCCAACGTGCTGACTTTC. Amino acid sequence: CASSLTSGTGANVLTF.

The chain recombines TRBV20-1 with TRBJ1-5; the match to TRBD1 covers 9 bases. Trimming at V came to 4 bases and at J to 5 bases, leaving 9 bases not matched to a gene. The germline gives CDR1 DFQATT, CDR2 SNEGSKA (reference sequence). CDR3 length: 15 amino acids. The DNA for the CDR3 is TGCAGTGCTACGGTCGCGGGACAGGGAGATCAGCCCCAGCATTTT. This gives the protein CSATVAGQGDQPQHF.

In its sample, this clone is medium-sized (0.01 to 0.1%). This CDR3 is also generated by other DNA sequences in the sample. The V call is TRBV11-2, the J call TRBJ2-7, with 11 bases matching TRBD2. CDR3 length equals 15 residues. V lost 4 bases to trimming and J lost 2 bases; unmatched junction nucleotides: 4. Germline loops: CDR1 SGHAT, CDR2 FQNNGV. The CDR3 nucleotides are TGTGCCAGCAGCTACACTAGCGGGGGAACCTACGAGCAGTACTTC. It translates to CASSYTSGGTYEQYF.

Many counts were recorded for this clone. The rearrangement joins TRBV7-9 to TRBJ1-1; D is ambiguous. Germline V gene sequence: CDR1 SEHNR, CDR2 FQNEAQ (reference sequence). Trimming removed 8 bases at V and 1 base at J, with 17 bases between. The CDR3 consists of 15 residues. CDR3 region: CASGSPRVANTEAFF. CDR3 bases: TGTGCCAGCGGGTCCCCTCGGGTGGCGAACACTGAAGCTTTCTTT.

This sequence joins TRBV6-1 and TRBJ2-7, with 7 positions matching TRBD1. The CDR3 contains 14 residues. The germline gives CDR1 MNHNS, CDR2 SASEGT. V gave up 7 bases and J gave up 4 bases; unmatched junction bases: 10. CDR3 sequence (DNA): TGTGCCAGCAACCAAGGGGGACAGTTTTACGAGCAGTACTTC. As protein: CASNQGGQFYEQYF.

The table lists this clone with many counts. The chain links TRBV7-2 to TRBJ2-5; the D call may be TRBD1 or TRBD2 (5 bases each). V dropped 6 bases and J dropped 6 bases, with 14 bases sitting between them. The CDR3 runs 13 residues. CDR1 SGHTA and CDR2 FQGNSA come from the germline V gene. CDR3 loop: CASRPGSVKTQYF. CDR3 nucleotides: TGTGCCAGCAGGCCAGGGAGTGTAAAGACCCAGTACTTC.

This clone was recorded a few times. The chain links TRBV12-3 or TRBV12-4 to TRBJ1-1; possible D gene TRBD1, 5 bases. Trimming took 8 bases from V and 0 from J, leaving 16 bases between them. The CDR3 length is 15 residues. The CDR3 DNA reads as TGTGCCAGCCTCCCTTGGGGGGGGATGAACACTGAAGCTTTCTTT. It encodes CASLPWGGMNTEAFF.

V gene TRBV5-1 combines with J gene TRBJ2-5, with TRBD2 matching over 7 bases. Germline V gives CDR1 SGHRS, CDR2 YFSETQ. The CDR3 is made up of 14 amino acids. Trimming removed 4 bases from V and 5 bases from J; junction bases left unmatched: 8. The CDR3 DNA reads TGCGCCAGCAGCCCGTGGGATAGCGGGGAGACCCAGTACTTC. This translates into CASSPWDSGETQYF.

The rearrangement uses TRBV9 and TRBJ2-3; D call uncertain. Germline loops: CDR1 SGDLS, CDR2 YYNGEE. The CDR3 sequence is 15 residues long. With 3 bases removed from V and 0 bases from J, the gap between germline ends came to 11 bases. The chain's CDR3 is CASSAKALSTDTQYF. The CDR3 region has the DNA TGTGCCAGCAGCGCCAAGGCCTTAAGCACAGATACGCAGTATTTT.

The V call is TRBV28, the J call TRBJ1-1; 7 nucleotides match TRBD1. This CDR3 region has 14 residues. Losses at the gene ends were 4 bases for V and 4 bases for J; bases not matched to a gene: 6. The germline CDR1 and CDR2 sequences are MDHEN and SYDVKM. The CDR3 loop reads CASSSAGGFTEAFF. The CDR3 coding sequence is TGTGCCAGCAGTTCAGCAGGGGGATTCACTGAAGCTTTCTTT.

The chain links TRBV14 to TRBJ2-3; no reliable D call. This CDR3 is 13 amino acids long. Germline V gene sequence: CDR1 SGHDN, CDR2 FVKESK. V was clipped by 7 bases and J by 4 bases, with 12 bases between them. The CDR3 region is CASTPFVADTQYF. The CDR3 coding sequence is TGTGCCAGCACCCCTTTTGTAGCAGATACGCAGTATTTT.

Details on this clone: At one boundary the junction diverges from the germline segment, which might be a read error. This chain uses TRBV15 with TRBJ1-2, with D unclear. Germline V gene sequence: CDR1 LNHNV, CDR2 YYDKDF (reference sequence). The CDR3 is made up of 18 amino acids. CDR3 residues: CATSSTPSGEYLYYVYTF. The CDR3 DNA reads TGTGCCACCAGCAGCACTCCATCGGGCGAGTACCTCTACTATGTCTACACCTTC.

The chain combines TRBV30 with TRBJ2-7; weak D call: TRBD2 (6 bases). V gave up 3 bases and J gave up 6 bases, with 18 bases separating them. The CDR3 covers 14 residues. Germline values: CDR1 GTSNPN, CDR2 SVGIG (reference sequence). The CDR3 reads CAWSRAPLGGEQYF. For the CDR3, the DNA is TGTGCCTGGAGCCGAGCCCCTCTGGGAGGCGAGCAGTACTTC. Full variable domain (remainder filled in from reference TRBV30 and TRBJ2-7): SQTIHQWPATLVQPVGSPLSLECTVEGTSNPNLYWYRQAAGRGLQLLFYSVGIGQISSEVPQNLSASRPQDRQFILSSKKLLLSDSGFYLCAWSRAPLGGEQYFGPGTRLTVT.

This clone was seen at least ten times. The sample holds other DNA sequences that translate to the same CDR3. The rearrangement links TRBV20-1 to TRBJ2-1, with 11 bases identical to TRBD2. Germline assignment: CDR1 DFQATT and CDR2 SNEGSKA (reference sequence). Trimming cost V 1 base and J 5 bases; bases outside gene matches: 4. This CDR3 is built from 15 residues. CDR3 nucleotide sequence: TGCAGTGCTAGAGTAGGTAGCGGGAGGGACAATGAGCAGTTCTTC. Protein: CSARVGSGRDNEQFF.

This clone was seen once. V gene TRBV11-2 combines with J gene TRBJ2-6; the D is unclear. This CDR3 is built from 16 residues. V was clipped by 2 bases and J by 0 bases, with 8 bases between them. Germline V gene sequence: CDR1 SGHAT, CDR2 FQNNGV. The CDR3 DNA is TGTGCCAGCAGCTTATACTCGACCTCTGGGGCCAACGTCCTGACTTTC. Protein: CASSLYSTSGANVLTF.

This clone appeared once. A junction boundary mismatches the germline segment, possibly from a read error. V gene TRBV23-1 combines with J gene TRBJ2-3, with 10 bases identical to TRBD2. TRBV23-1 is reported as an ORF; its role is uncertain. This CDR3 is 19 amino acids long. The CDR3: CASSQVTSGIISLSDTQYF. The CDR3 DNA is TGTGCCAGCAGCCAGGTTACTAGCGGGATTATATCTTTATCTGATACGCAGTATTTT.

The gene calls are TRBV24-1 and TRBJ1-2, with a tentative D call TRBD1 (5 bases). Germline V gene lookup returns CDR1 KGHDR and CDR2 SFDVKD. Trimming removed 7 bases at V and 7 bases at J, with 18 bases between. The CDR3 sequence is 14 residues long. Here the CDR3 DNA reads TGTGCCACCAGCCTGCCTGGGGGGGGAGGTGGCTACACCTTC. Amino acid sequence: CATSLPGGGGGYTF.

This clone was seen at least ten times. The chain joins TRBV6-4 to TRBJ2-4; D tentatively fits TRBD1 or TRBD2 (5 bases each). CDR1 is MRHNA, CDR2 SNTAGT, per germline. The CDR3 totals 13 residues. V gave up 3 bases and J gave up 9 bases, with 12 bases separating them. The CDR3, as DNA: TGTGCCAGCAGTGAAGTGGGGACGGGCATTCAGTACTTC. It translates to CASSEVGTGIQYF.

This clone was seen repeatedly, ten times or more. This sequence may be a read error, since a much larger clone differs from it by one base. The V call is TRBV27, the J call TRBJ2-3, with D possibly TRBD2 on 6 matching bases. Germline V lookup: CDR1 MNHEY, CDR2 SMNVEV (reference sequence). Trimming shortened V by 2 bases and J by 3 bases, and 15 bases separated the two germline ends. The CDR3 spans 16 residues. The CDR3 region has the DNA TGTGCCAGCAGTTTACTTCTCAGGACTAAGACAGATACGCAGTATTTT. Translated: CASSLLLRTKTDTQYF.

This clone is a singleton in its sample. The chain joins TRBV20-1 to TRBJ1-2, with 9 bases identical to TRBD1. V dropped 4 bases and J dropped 4; count of bases not matched to a gene: 4. The CDR3 spans 13 residues. Per the germline V gene, CDR1 is DFQATT and CDR2 is SNEGSKA (reference sequence). CDR3 sequence: CSAMGTGSYGYTF. The CDR3 DNA sequence: TGCAGTGCTATGGGGACAGGGAGCTATGGCTACACCTTC.

The genes are TRBV12-3 or TRBV12-4 and TRBJ1-2; D might be TRBD1 (6 bases). Trimming shortened V by 4 bases and J by 10 bases, and 16 bases separated the two germline ends. CDR3 length: 13 amino acids. The CDR3 nucleotides are TGTGCCAGCAGTTGGACAGTCCAAAATTTCTACACCTTC. Protein: CASSWTVQNFYTF.

This clone appeared a few times. The J gene is TRBJ2-7, the V gene TRBV7-2, with D possibly called TRBD1 or TRBD2 (6 bases each). The CDR3 loop spans 15 amino acids. CDR1 is SGHTA and CDR2 is FQGNSA in the germline V gene. Deletions cut 5 bases from V and 7 bases from J, with 21 bases between. CDR3 loop: CASSLSGGGLGEQYF. CDR3 sequence (DNA): TGTGCCAGCAGCCTAAGCGGAGGGGGACTCGGGGAGCAGTACTTC.